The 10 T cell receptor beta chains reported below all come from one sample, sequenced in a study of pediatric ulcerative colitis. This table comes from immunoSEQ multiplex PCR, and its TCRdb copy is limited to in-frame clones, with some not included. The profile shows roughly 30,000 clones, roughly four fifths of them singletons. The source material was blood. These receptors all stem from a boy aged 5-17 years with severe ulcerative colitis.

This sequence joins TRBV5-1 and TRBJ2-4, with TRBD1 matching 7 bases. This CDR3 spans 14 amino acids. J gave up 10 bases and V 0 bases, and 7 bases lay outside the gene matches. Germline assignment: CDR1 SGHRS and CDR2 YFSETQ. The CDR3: CASSLDGQERIQYF. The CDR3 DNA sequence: TGCGCCAGCAGCTTGGACGGACAGGAAAGGATTCAGTACTTC.

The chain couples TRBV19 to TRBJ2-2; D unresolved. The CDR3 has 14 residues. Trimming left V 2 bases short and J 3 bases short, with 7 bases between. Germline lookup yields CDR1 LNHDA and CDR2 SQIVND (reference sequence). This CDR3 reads CASSITRDTGELFF. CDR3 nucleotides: TGTGCCAGTAGTATAACAAGGGACACCGGGGAGCTGTTTTTT.

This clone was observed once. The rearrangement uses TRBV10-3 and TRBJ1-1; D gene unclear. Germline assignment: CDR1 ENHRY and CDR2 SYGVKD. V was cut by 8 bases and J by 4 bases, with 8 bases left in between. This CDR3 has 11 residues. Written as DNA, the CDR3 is TGTGCCATCCAGGCAGGCACTGAAGCTTTCTTT. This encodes CAIQAGTEAFF.

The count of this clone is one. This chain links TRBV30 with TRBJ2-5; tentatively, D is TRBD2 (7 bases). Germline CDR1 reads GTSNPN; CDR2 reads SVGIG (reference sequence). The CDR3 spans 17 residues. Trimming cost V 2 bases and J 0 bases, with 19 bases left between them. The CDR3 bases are TGTGCCTGGAGTCCTAAGGGGGGGGGCCGGAACCAAGAGACCCAGTACTTC. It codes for CAWSPKGGGRNQETQYF.

CDR3 sequence: CASSPGLPLFLYSNQPQHF. The CDR3 DNA is TGTGCCAGCAGCCCGGGACTTCCTCTATTCCTTTATAGCAATCAGCCCCAGCATTTT. The gene calls are TRBV7-2 and TRBJ1-5, with D perhaps matching TRBD1 (5 bases). Germline V CDR1 and CDR2: SGHTA, FQGNSA. This CDR3 is 19 amino acids long. The V end was cut by 5 bases, the J end by 0 bases, with 23 bases between.

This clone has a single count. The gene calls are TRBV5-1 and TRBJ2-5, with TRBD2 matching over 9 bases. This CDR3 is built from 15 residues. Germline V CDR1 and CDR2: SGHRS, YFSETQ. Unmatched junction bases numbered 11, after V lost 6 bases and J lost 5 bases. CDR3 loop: CASTPEAGGAETQYF. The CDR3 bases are TGCGCCAGCACTCCGGAGGCGGGAGGGGCGGAGACCCAGTACTTC.

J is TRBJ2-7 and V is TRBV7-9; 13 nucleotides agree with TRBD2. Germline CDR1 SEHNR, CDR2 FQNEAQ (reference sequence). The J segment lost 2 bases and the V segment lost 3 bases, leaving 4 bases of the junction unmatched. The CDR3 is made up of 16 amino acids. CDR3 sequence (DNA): TGTGCCAGCAGCTTCCCGGGACTAGCGGGGACCTACGAGCAGTACTTC. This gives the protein CASSFPGLAGTYEQYF.

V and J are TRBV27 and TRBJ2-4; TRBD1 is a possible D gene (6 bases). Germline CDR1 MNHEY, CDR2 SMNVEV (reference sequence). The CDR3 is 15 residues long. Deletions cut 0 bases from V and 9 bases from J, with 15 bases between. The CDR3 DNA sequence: TGTGCCAGCAGTTTATCAACAGGGCCTAGGGCCATTCAGTACTTC. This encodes CASSLSTGPRAIQYF.

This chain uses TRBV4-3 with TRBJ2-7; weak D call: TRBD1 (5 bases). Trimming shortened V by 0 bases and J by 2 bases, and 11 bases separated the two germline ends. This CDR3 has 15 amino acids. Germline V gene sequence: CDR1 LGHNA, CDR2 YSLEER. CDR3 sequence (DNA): TGCGCCAGCAGCCAAGAAACAAGGGGTACCTACGAGCAGTACTTC. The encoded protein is CASSQETRGTYEQYF.

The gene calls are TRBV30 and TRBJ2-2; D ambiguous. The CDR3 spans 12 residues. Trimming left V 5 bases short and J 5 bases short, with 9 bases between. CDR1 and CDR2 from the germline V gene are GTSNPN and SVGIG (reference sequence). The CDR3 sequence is CAWEIGTGELFF. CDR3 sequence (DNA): TGTGCCTGGGAAATTGGGACCGGGGAGCTGTTTTTT.